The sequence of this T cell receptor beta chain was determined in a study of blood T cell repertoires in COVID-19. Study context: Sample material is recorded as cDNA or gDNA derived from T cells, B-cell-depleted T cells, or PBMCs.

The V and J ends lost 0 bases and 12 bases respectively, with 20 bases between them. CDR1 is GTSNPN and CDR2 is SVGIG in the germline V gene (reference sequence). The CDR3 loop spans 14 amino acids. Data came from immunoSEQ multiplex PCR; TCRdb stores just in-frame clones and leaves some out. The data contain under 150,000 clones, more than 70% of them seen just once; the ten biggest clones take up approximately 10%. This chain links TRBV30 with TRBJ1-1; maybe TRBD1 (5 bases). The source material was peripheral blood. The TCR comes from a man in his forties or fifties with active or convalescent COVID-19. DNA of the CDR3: TGTGCCTGGAGTGTACGGGGCACCCCCGGGAGGTCTTTCTTT. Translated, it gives CAWSVRGTPGRSFF. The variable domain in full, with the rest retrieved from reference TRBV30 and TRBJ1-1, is SQTIHQWPATLVQPVGSPLSLECTVEGTSNPNLYWYRQAAGRGLQLLFYSVGIGQISSEVPQNLSASRPQDRQFILSSKKLLLSDSGFYLCAWSVRGTPGRSFFGQGTRLTVV.